The clone carrying this TCR beta chain was observed a handful of times. Its cognate antigen is unknown. Enough DNA from normal breast tissue often took roughly 100-320 mg. The sample is drawn from a study of early stage breast cancer tumors. Study-wide context: Average read coverage per sample was 9.5 to 10-fold. Study-level findings and limits: Commonly generated sequences made up most enriched TCRB sequences shared between patients.

This table comes from immunoSEQ multiplex PCR, and its TCRdb copy is limited to in-frame clones, with some not included. The sample lists some 8,000 clones, around 77% occurring once. Germline CDR1 reads SGHAT; CDR2 reads FQDESV (reference sequence). This CDR3 spans 13 amino acids. V was cut by 8 bases and J by 5 bases, with 16 bases left in between. The receptor comes from a person aged 55 to 75 with breast cancer. This sequence joins TRBV11-1 and TRBJ2-7; D possibly matches TRBD1 or TRBD2 (5 bases each). Input material: normal breast tissue next to the tumor. The CDR3 nucleotides are TGTGCCAGCCAAATATCCGGGACCCACGAGCAGTACTTC. Translation: CASQISGTHEQYF.